In this sample, the clone carrying this T cell receptor (beta chain) turned up many times. The antigen is undetermined. CDR1 and CDR2 (germline): DFQATT, SNEGSKA (reference sequence). The CDR3 loop spans 11 amino acids. V was trimmed by 1 base and J by 0 bases, leaving 1 base between them. The CDR3 regions of TCR beta were amplified from RNA transcripts. The TCR CDR3 first-round RT-PCR relied on the HTBI primer set. One entry per CDR3 protein, called by TCRdb with MiXCR from the multiplex PCR reads. The sample yields around 530,000 distinct CDR3 sequences, roughly a sixth seen once. This sample is drawn from a study of T cells in Graves' hyperthyroidism and ophthalmopathy. Study-wide results and limits: Ophthalmopathy was identified by the model a median about 6.4 months ahead of onset.

This sequence originates from a woman aged 18-30 years with Graves' ophthalmopathy. Sequencing was performed on blood. The rearrangement uses TRBV20-1 and TRBJ2-7; D unclear. This CDR3 reads CSARGSYEQYF. The CDR3 DNA reads as TGCAGTGCTAGAGGCTCCTACGAGCAGTACTTC.